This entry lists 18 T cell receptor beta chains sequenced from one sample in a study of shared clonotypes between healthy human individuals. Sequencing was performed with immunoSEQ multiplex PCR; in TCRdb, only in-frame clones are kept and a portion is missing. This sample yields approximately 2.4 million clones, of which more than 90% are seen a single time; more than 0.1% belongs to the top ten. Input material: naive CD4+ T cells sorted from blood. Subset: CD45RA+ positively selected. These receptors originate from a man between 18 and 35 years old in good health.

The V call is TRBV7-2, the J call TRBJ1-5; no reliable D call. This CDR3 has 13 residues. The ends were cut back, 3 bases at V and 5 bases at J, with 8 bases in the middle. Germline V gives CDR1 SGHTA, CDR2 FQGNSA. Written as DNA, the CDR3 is TGTGCCAGCAGCTTGTCGTTGGATCAGCCCCAGCATTTT. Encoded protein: CASSLSLDQPQHF.

CDR3 in DNA: TGTGCCAGCAGTTTCTCCGGGGCCGGGAACACCATATATTTT. Its translation is CASSFSGAGNTIYF. This chain connects TRBV27 to TRBJ1-3; D is perhaps TRBD1 (5 bases). V dropped 3 bases and J dropped 7 bases, with 13 bases sitting between them. The CDR3 is made up of 14 amino acids. Germline V gene data show CDR1 as MNHEY and CDR2 as SMNVEV (reference sequence).

The CDR3 region has the DNA TGTGCCTGGAGTGCTCGGGTATCCTCCCTTAATGGAGGCTACACCTTC. Translating gives CAWSARVSSLNGGYTF. V gene TRBV30 combines with J gene TRBJ1-2; D is unresolved. The CDR3 has 16 amino acids. Germline loops: CDR1 GTSNPN, CDR2 SVGIG (reference sequence). The germline V and J ends were trimmed by 1 base and 8 bases, with 23 bases remaining between them.

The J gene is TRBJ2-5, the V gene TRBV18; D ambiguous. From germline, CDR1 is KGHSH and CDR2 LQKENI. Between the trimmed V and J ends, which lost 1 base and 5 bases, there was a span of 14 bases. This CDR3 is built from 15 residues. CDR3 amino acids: CASSPRIGDGETQYF. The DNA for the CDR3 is TGTGCCAGCTCACCACGAATAGGTGATGGGGAGACCCAGTACTTC.

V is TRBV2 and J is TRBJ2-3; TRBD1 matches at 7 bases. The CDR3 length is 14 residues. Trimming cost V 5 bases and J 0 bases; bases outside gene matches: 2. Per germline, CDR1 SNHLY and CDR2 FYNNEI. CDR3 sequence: CASSSGQSTDTQYF. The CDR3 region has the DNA TGTGCCAGCAGTTCGGGACAGAGCACAGATACGCAGTATTTT.

The CDR3 spells CASSVLAQQETQYF. The CDR3 DNA follows: TGTGCCAGCAGCGTTCTAGCGCAACAAGAGACCCAGTACTTC. The chain joins TRBV9 to TRBJ2-5; a weak D match, TRBD2 (6 bases). The CDR3 has 14 residues. V lost 2 bases and J 2 bases, leaving 10 bases between the germline ends. Germline lookup yields CDR1 SGDLS and CDR2 YYNGEE.

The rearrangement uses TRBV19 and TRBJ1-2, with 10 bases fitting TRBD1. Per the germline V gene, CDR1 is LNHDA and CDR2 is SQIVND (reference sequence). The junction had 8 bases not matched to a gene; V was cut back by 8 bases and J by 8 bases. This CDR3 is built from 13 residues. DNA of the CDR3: TGTGCCAGTGGACGGGACAGGGGTGACGGCTACACCTTC. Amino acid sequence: CASGRDRGDGYTF.

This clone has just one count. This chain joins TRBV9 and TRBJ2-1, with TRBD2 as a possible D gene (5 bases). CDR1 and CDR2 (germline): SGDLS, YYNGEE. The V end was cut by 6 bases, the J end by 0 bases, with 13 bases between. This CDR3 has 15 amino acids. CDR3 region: CASTQSSGSYNEQFF. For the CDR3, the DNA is TGTGCCAGCACCCAGTCAAGCGGCTCCTACAATGAGCAGTTCTTC. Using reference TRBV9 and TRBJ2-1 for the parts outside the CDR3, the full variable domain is DSGVTQTPKHLITATGQRVTLRCSPRSGDLSVYWYQQSLDQGLQFLIQYYNGEERAKGNILERFSAQQFPDLHSELNLSSLELGDSALYFCASTQSSGSYNEQFFGPGTRLTVL.

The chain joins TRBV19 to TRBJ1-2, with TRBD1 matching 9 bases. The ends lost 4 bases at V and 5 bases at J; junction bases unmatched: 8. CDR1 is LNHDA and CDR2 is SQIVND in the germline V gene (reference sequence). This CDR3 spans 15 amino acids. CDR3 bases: TGTGCCAGTAGTAGCACCGGGACAGGGATATATGGCTACACCTTC. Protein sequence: CASSSTGTGIYGYTF.

In DNA form, the CDR3 reads TGTGCCATACGCGAGGATAATGAGCAGTTCTTC. This translates into CAIREDNEQFF. This chain uses TRBV10-3 with TRBJ2-1; D remains unclear. Trimming cost V 9 bases and J 7 bases, with 10 bases left between them. The germline CDR1 and CDR2 sequences are ENHRY and SYGVKD. The CDR3 contains 11 residues.

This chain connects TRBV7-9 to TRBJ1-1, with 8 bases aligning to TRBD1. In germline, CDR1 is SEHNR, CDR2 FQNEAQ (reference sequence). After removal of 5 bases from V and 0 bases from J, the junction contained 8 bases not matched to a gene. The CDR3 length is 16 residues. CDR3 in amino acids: CASSPGQGDMNTEAFF. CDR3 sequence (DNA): TGTGCCAGCAGCCCCGGACAGGGTGACATGAACACTGAAGCTTTCTTT.

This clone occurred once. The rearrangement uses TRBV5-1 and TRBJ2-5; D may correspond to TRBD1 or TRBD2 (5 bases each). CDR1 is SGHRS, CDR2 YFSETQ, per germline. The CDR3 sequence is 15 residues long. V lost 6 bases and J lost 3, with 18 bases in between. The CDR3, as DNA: TGCGCCAGCACCGAGGGGTTTACGGATGAAGAGACCCAGTACTTC. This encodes CASTEGFTDEETQYF. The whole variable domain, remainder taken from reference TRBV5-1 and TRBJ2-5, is KAGVTQTPRYLIKTRGQQVTLSCSPISGHRSVSWYQQTPGQGLQFLFEYFSETQRNKGNFPGRFSGRQFSNSRSEMNVSTLELGDSALYLCASTEGFTDEETQYFGPGTRLLVL.

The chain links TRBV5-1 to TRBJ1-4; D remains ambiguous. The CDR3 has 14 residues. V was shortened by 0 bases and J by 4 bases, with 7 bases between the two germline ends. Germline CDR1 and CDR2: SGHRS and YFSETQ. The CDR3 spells CASSLERDNEKLFF. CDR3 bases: TGCGCCAGCAGCTTGGAACGGGATAATGAAAAACTGTTTTTT.

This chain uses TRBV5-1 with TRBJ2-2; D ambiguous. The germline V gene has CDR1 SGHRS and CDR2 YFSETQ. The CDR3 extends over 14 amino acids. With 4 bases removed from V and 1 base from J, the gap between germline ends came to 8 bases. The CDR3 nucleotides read TGCGCCAGCAGCGTTGATCTGAACACCGGGGAGCTGTTTTTT. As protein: CASSVDLNTGELFF.

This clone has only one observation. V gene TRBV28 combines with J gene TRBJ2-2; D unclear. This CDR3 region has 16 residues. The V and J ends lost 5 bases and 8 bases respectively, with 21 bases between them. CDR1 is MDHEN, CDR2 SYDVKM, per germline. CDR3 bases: TGTGCCAGCAGTCCGCCAGGACCGCTGGGATTGGGGGAGCTGTTTTTT. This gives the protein CASSPPGPLGLGELFF.

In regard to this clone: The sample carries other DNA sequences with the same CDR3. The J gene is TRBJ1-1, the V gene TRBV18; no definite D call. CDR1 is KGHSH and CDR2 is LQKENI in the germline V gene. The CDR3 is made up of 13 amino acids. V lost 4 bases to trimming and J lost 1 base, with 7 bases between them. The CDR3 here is CASSLQRNTEAFF. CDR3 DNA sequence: TGTGCCAGCTCACTCCAGCGGAACACTGAAGCTTTCTTT.

This CDR3 is CASIGPRLHTDTQYF. The CDR3 bases are TGTGCCAGCATCGGCCCTAGGCTACACACAGATACGCAGTATTTT. The chain is built from TRBV25-1 and TRBJ2-3, with D unclear. The CDR3 length is 15 residues. Trimming took off 7 bases at V and 2 bases at J, with 16 bases between the two ends. The V gene's germline CDR1 is MGHDK and CDR2 SYGVNS. The full variable domain, with the rest looked up from reference TRBV25-1 and TRBJ2-3, is EADIYQTPRYLVIGTGKKITLECSQTMGHDKMYWYQQDPGMELHLIHYSYGVNSTEKGDLSSESTVSRIRTEHFPLTLESARPSHTSQYLCASIGPRLHTDTQYFGPGTRLTVL.

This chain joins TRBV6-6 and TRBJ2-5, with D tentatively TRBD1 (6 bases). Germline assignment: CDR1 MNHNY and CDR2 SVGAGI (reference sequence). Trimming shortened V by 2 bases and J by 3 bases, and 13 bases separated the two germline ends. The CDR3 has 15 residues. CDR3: CASSYPTQGKETQYF. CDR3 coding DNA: TGTGCCAGCAGTTACCCCACGCAGGGGAAAGAGACCCAGTACTTC.